This T cell receptor beta chain was sequenced in a study of human T cells and chemical hapten exposure. This CDR3 has 15 amino acids. Germline V lookup: CDR1 SGDLS, CDR2 YYNGEE. The V gene lost 2 bases and the J gene lost 3 bases, with 15 bases spanning the gap. TCRdb processed the RACE reads anew with MiXCR; each CDR3 protein has one entry. Altogether around 85,000 distinct CDR3 sequences are present, roughly 13% being singletons, with the ten largest covering approximately 6.2%. The sample's time point: patch test 3, about 24 weeks after DPC sensitization. This sample's treatment: therapeutic diphenylcyclopropenone sensitization with weekly scalp DPC. Blood draws came before every patch-test application.

The specimen comprised whole blood, sampled in connection with sensitization to the hapten diphenylcyclopropenone (DPC). This clonotype was obtained from a woman aged 50 to 60 with alopecia areata. Some clones in this sample may be carry-over from other donors' samples. This chain uses TRBV9 with TRBJ2-7; D could derive from TRBD1 or TRBD2 (6 bases each). The CDR3 protein is CASSVGYGGHYEQYF. Written as DNA, the CDR3 is TGTGCCAGCAGCGTGGGTTACGGGGGCCACTACGAGCAGTACTTC.